Below, 29 T cell receptor beta chains from the same sample are listed, as sequenced in a study of blood T cell repertoires in COVID-19. TCRdb's copy holds only in-frame clones and misses some; the assay was immunoSEQ multiplex PCR. The sample yields 65,000 to 90,000 clones, around 79% seen once. Sequenced material: peripheral blood. Receptors were obtained from a man in his sixties with active or convalescent COVID-19.

This clone was found once. The chain combines TRBV7-5 with TRBJ2-5; no DNA check was done on the table's D call, TRBD2. TRBV7-5 is shown as a pseudogene. This CDR3 comprises 14 residues. The CDR3 region has the DNA TGTGTCAGAAGCGGTAGGCGGGGGGGCGAGACCCAGTACTTC. Protein sequence: CVRSGRRGGETQYF.

This chain connects TRBV5-5 to TRBJ2-7, with D perhaps TRBD1 (5 bases). Germline CDR1 SGHKS, CDR2 YYEKEE (reference sequence). This CDR3 is 14 amino acids long. Trimming cost V 4 bases and J 6 bases, with 17 bases left between them. The CDR3 is CASSLFRERVEQYF. The CDR3 coding sequence is TGTGCCAGCAGCCTTTTCAGGGAAAGGGTCGAGCAGTACTTC.

V gene TRBV7-9 combines with J gene TRBJ2-7; tentatively, D is TRBD1 (5 bases). The CDR3 sequence is 14 residues long. The V end was cut by 6 bases, the J end by 0 bases, with 12 bases between. The germline V gene encodes CDR1 SEHNR and CDR2 FQNEAQ (reference sequence). The CDR3 bases are TGTGCCAGCAGGGAACAGGCCAGCTCCTACGAGCAGTACTTC. Translated, it gives CASREQASSYEQYF.

V usage is TRBV18 and J usage is TRBJ2-3, with 7 bases identical to TRBD1. The CDR3 is 15 amino acids. CDR1 is KGHSH, CDR2 LQKENI, per germline. V trimming: 0 bases; J trimming: 5 bases; junction bases outside the gene matches: 5. The CDR3 DNA is TGTGCCAGCTCACCACCGGAGTCAGGGGGAGATACGCAGTATTTT. It codes for CASSPPESGGDTQYF.

This clone turned up a few times. The junction departs from germline at one end; a sequencing error may be responsible. The chain carries TRBV18 and TRBJ2-2; possible D gene TRBD1, 5 bases. Looked up from germline, CDR1 is KGHSH and CDR2 is LQKENI. The CDR3 has 15 residues. The CDR3 nucleotides read TGTGCCAGCACACCCCGACAGCTTGACACCGGGGAGCTGTTTTTT. Translating it yields CASTPRQLDTGELFF.

The chain employs TRBV18 and TRBJ1-1, with 10 bases matching TRBD1. This CDR3 has 13 amino acids. Germline CDR1 KGHSH, CDR2 LQKENI. The J segment lost 5 bases and the V segment lost 3 bases, leaving 0 bases of the junction unmatched. CDR3 coding DNA: TGTGCCAGCTCACCGGGACAGGGGACTGAAGCTTTCTTT. This encodes CASSPGQGTEAFF.

The gene calls are TRBV6-5 and TRBJ2-3; 8 positions agree with TRBD1. Trimming removed 11 bases from V and 8 bases from J; junction bases left unmatched: 12. The CDR3 has 13 amino acids. Looked up from germline, CDR1 is MNHEY and CDR2 is SVGAGI. DNA of the CDR3: TGTGCCGTCTTCGGACAGGGAGGTATTACGCAGTATTTT. Translation gives CAVFGQGGITQYF.

The chain is built from TRBV21-1 and TRBJ2-1; the table's D gene call, TRBD2, was not cross checked with the DNA. TRBV21-1 corresponds to a pseudogene. The CDR3 covers 16 residues. CDR3 nucleotide sequence: TGTGCCAGCAGCATAAAAAGCGGAGTAGCGGGGACGGGGCAGTTCTTC. Translated: CASSIKSGVAGTGQFF.

CDR3 sequence (DNA): TGCGCCAGCAGTCAATCGAGGGCAGGCTATAATTCACCCCTCCACTTT. Residues: CASSQSRAGYNSPLHF. The V call is TRBV23-1, the J call TRBJ1-6, with D hard to call. TRBV23-1 is flagged as an ORF with uncertain function. V lost 0 bases to trimming and J lost 3 bases, with 9 bases between them. The CDR3 covers 16 residues.

The chain combines TRBV16 with TRBJ2-5, with D uncertain. The V end was cut by 0 bases, the J end by 1 base, with 6 bases between. Germline CDR1 and CDR2: KGHSY and FQNENV. The CDR3 runs 14 residues. The CDR3 is CASSQSAGQETQYF. The DNA for the CDR3 is TGTGCCAGCAGCCAATCGGCTGGCCAAGAGACCCAGTACTTC.

This clone was observed a handful of times. V is TRBV7-3 and J is TRBJ2-3, with no clear D. CDR3 length equals 14 residues. V was trimmed by 5 bases and J by 4 bases, leaving 13 bases between them. The germline gives CDR1 SGHTA, CDR2 FQGTGA. The CDR3 DNA reads as TGTGCCAGCAGCCGAACTCCGGTGGCAGATACGCAGTATTTT. Residues: CASSRTPVADTQYF.

This sequence joins TRBV2 and TRBJ2-7, with D maybe TRBD2 (7 bases). Germline-derived CDR1 and CDR2 are SNHLY and FYNNEI. The ends were cut back, 3 bases at V and 2 bases at J, with 14 bases in the middle. This CDR3 region has 15 residues. The CDR3 sequence: CASSEGRGPTYEQYF. The CDR3 nucleotides read TGTGCCAGCAGTGAGGGGCGGGGGCCAACCTACGAGCAGTACTTC.

By sample share, this clone is medium-sized. The chain links TRBV14 to TRBJ2-1, with TRBD1 matching 7 bases. V shed 1 base, J shed 2 bases, and the junction held 5 bases outside the gene matches. This CDR3 spans 16 amino acids. CDR1 is SGHDN, CDR2 FVKESK, per germline. CDR3 DNA sequence: TGTGCCAGCAGCCAAGGCCCGGGACAGACCTACAATGAGCAGTTCTTC. It encodes CASSQGPGQTYNEQFF. The full variable domain, rest sourced from reference TRBV14 and TRBJ2-1, is EAGVTQFPSHSVIEKGQTVTLRCDPISGHDNLYWYRRVMGKEIKFLLHFVKESKQDESGMPNNRFLAERTGGTYSTLKVQPAELEDSGVYFCASSQGPGQTYNEQFFGPGTRLTVL.

The V gene is TRBV6-5, the J gene TRBJ1-1; D call uncertain. V lost 2 bases and J lost 3, with 7 bases in between. The CDR3 covers 13 residues. Germline V gene sequence: CDR1 MNHEY, CDR2 SVGAGI. The CDR3 sequence is CASSYRGHTEAFF. The CDR3 DNA is TGTGCCAGCAGTTACCGCGGCCACACTGAAGCTTTCTTT.

This chain uses TRBV11-2 with TRBJ2-1, with D unresolved. Per germline, CDR1 SGHAT and CDR2 FQNNGV. With 1 base removed from V and 7 bases from J, the gap between germline ends came to 8 bases. This CDR3 spans 13 amino acids. CDR3 nucleotide sequence: TGTGCCAGCAGCTTAGTTACACCGAATGAGCAGTTCTTC. Translating it yields CASSLVTPNEQFF.

This clone was seen only once. In DNA, the CDR3 is TGTGCCTGGAACAGGGAAGGCAATCAGCCCCAGCATTTT. Protein sequence: CAWNREGNQPQHF. The chain combines TRBV30 with TRBJ1-5; TRBD1 might be the D (6 bases). Germline CDR1 GTSNPN, CDR2 SVGIG (reference sequence). With 4 bases removed from V and 2 bases from J, the gap between germline ends came to 9 bases. The CDR3 spans 13 residues.

V is TRBV2 and J is TRBJ2-4; 10 bases match TRBD2. CDR3 length equals 14 residues. The trim removed 4 bases at V and 7 bases at J, leaving 4 bases unmatched. Germline V gene sequence: CDR1 SNHLY, CDR2 FYNNEI. The CDR3 is CASSALAGANIQYF. The CDR3, as DNA: TGTGCCAGCAGTGCTCTAGCGGGGGCGAACATTCAGTACTTC.

V and J are TRBV7-2 and TRBJ2-2; 7 nucleotides match TRBD2. The CDR3 runs 15 residues. Germline V gene sequence: CDR1 SGHTA, CDR2 FQGNSA. J lost 6 bases, V lost 0 bases, and 4 bases had no gene match. This CDR3 reads CASSLASAGAGELFF. DNA of the CDR3: TGTGCCAGCAGCTTAGCGTCGGCGGGGGCCGGGGAGCTGTTTTTT.

J is TRBJ2-7 and V is TRBV15, with 8 bases aligning to TRBD1. Germline V lookup: CDR1 LNHNV, CDR2 YYDKDF (reference sequence). This CDR3 has 13 residues. Trimming cost V 0 bases and J 7 bases; bases outside gene matches: 2. The CDR3 loop is CATSRERQGEQYF. CDR3 bases: TGTGCCACCAGCAGAGAAAGACAGGGGGAGCAGTACTTC.

The chain uses TRBV19 and TRBJ1-2, with 8 bases that match TRBD1. The ends lost 5 bases at V and 3 bases at J; junction bases unmatched: 2. This CDR3 has 13 amino acids. The germline V gene has CDR1 LNHDA and CDR2 SQIVND (reference sequence). The CDR3 DNA is TGTGCCAGTAGTCTACAGGGGGACTATGGCTACACCTTC. Its translation: CASSLQGDYGYTF.

This chain connects TRBV29-1 to TRBJ1-2; D not resolved. The CDR3 totals 14 residues. Looked up from germline, CDR1 is SQVTM and CDR2 is ANQGSEA. With 6 bases removed from V and 7 bases from J, the gap between germline ends came to 21 bases. DNA for the CDR3: TGCAGCGTCCAAGTGGGAGGTGGTTCGGTTGGCTACACCTTC. The encoded protein is CSVQVGGGSVGYTF.

This clone was picked up one time. The V and J genes are TRBV4-3 and TRBJ1-2; D possibly corresponds to TRBD1 (6 bases). Trimming cost V 0 bases and J 5 bases, with 13 bases left between them. In germline, CDR1 is LGHNA, CDR2 YSLEER. This CDR3 has 15 residues. CDR3 sequence reads: CASSQDPTGNYGYTF. CDR3 bases: TGCGCCAGCAGCCAAGATCCGACAGGCAATTATGGCTACACCTTC.

This clone was recorded only once. The chain employs TRBV10-1 and TRBJ2-7; D is unresolved. Deletions cut 0 bases from V and 3 bases from J, with 6 bases between. Germline V gives CDR1 WNHNN, CDR2 SYGVQD (reference sequence). This CDR3 has 13 amino acids. The CDR3 region is CASSESYGYEQYF. The CDR3 nucleotides are TGCGCCAGCAGTGAGTCCTACGGCTACGAGCAGTACTTC.

This chain connects TRBV5-5 to TRBJ1-4; D remains unclear. Trimming cost V 0 bases and J 8 bases, with 11 bases left between them. From germline, CDR1 is SGHKS and CDR2 YYEKEE (reference sequence). The CDR3 is 14 amino acids. The CDR3 here is CASSLAPGWEKLFF. The CDR3 DNA reads as TGTGCCAGCAGCTTGGCCCCGGGATGGGAAAAACTGTTTTTT.

The gene calls are TRBV5-4 and TRBJ2-5; 13 positions agree with TRBD2. The germline V gene has CDR1 SGHNT and CDR2 YYREEE (reference sequence). The CDR3 extends over 17 amino acids. J lost 0 bases, V lost 3 bases, and 5 bases had no gene match. The CDR3 loop reads CASSSGTSGVYQETQYF. The CDR3 DNA reads as TGTGCCAGCAGCTCGGGGACTAGCGGGGTGTACCAAGAGACCCAGTACTTC.

The J gene is TRBJ1-1, the V gene TRBV12-3 or TRBV12-4; D gene unclear. The CDR3 has 13 amino acids. The germline V and J ends were trimmed by 3 bases and 2 bases, with 7 bases remaining between them. The CDR3 protein is CASSFMGNTEAFF. DNA of the CDR3: TGTGCCAGCAGTTTTATGGGCAACACTGAAGCTTTCTTT.

J is TRBJ1-2 and V is TRBV2; perhaps TRBD1 as D (5 bases). Germline V gives CDR1 SNHLY, CDR2 FYNNEI. CDR3 length equals 12 residues. V shed 7 bases and J shed 8 bases, with 14 bases lying between them. CDR3 residues: CASTSGFDGYTF. CDR3 coding DNA: TGTGCCAGCACCTCAGGGTTTGACGGCTACACCTTC.

The chain combines TRBV2 with TRBJ2-2; 9 nucleotides align to TRBD2. The germline gives CDR1 SNHLY, CDR2 FYNNEI. The CDR3 contains 16 residues. V lost 5 bases, J lost 4 bases, and 8 bases stayed unmatched. For the CDR3, the DNA is TGTGCCAGCAGTATCCGCGGGGGGGCGTTCACCGGGGAGCTGTTTTTT. Translated: CASSIRGGAFTGELFF.

J is TRBJ2-1 and V is TRBV5-1; D not resolved. V shed 7 bases and J shed 13 bases, with 15 bases lying between them. The CDR3 extends over 11 amino acids. Germline V gene lookup returns CDR1 SGHRS and CDR2 YFSETQ. The CDR3 loop reads CASHNPGFQFF. CDR3 nucleotide sequence: TGCGCCAGCCACAACCCTGGTTTCCAGTTCTTC.